These T cell receptor beta chains were read from a single sample in a study of OX40 agonist ivuxolimab in advanced cancers. Only in-frame clones appear in the TCRdb table, and some are missing; sequencing was by immunoSEQ multiplex PCR. Of 150,000 to 190,000 clones listed, 94% were seen once; the top ten hold about 0.3%. The sample was CD4+ or CD8+ T cells sorted from blood, taken in a trial of the OX40 agonist ivuxolimab. Receptors were obtained from an adult with an advanced solid tumor such as melanoma, head and neck, liver or kidney cancer. The CDR3 runs from the conserved cysteine through the conserved F or W. Each record gives: J gene, V gene, D gene, clone size, CDR3 DNA, CDR3 protein. The D gene is left open where the match is weak. A clone size is listed for some rows: how often the clone was seen (once, few, many), or a class if it is expanded.

>TRBJ1-4|TRBV7-9|NA|NA
TGTGCCAGCAGCTTATCCCACCTCCCAGCCTATGCAACTAATGAAAAACTGTTTTTT
CASSLSHLPAYATNEKLFF
>TRBJ2-7|TRBV5-1|TRBD1|NA
TGCGCCAGCAGCGAAACGGCCGGGACAGGTTCCTACGAGCAGTACTTC
CASSETAGTGSYEQYF
>TRBJ2-6|TRBV7-2|NA|few
TGTGCCAGCAGCCGGGGGAACTCTGGGGCCAACGTCCTGACTTTC
CASSRGNSGANVLTF
>TRBJ2-1|TRBV5-8|NA|NA
TGTGCCAGCAGCTGGACCCAGGGGAATGAGCAGTTCTTC
CASSWTQGNEQFF
>TRBJ1-6|TRBV7-6|NA|NA
TGTGCCAGCAGCTTCTCTCCTCAAGCTAGCGAGAATTCACCCCTCCACTTT
CASSFSPQASENSPLHF
>TRBJ2-5|TRBV4-2|TRBD2|NA
TGTGCCAGCAGCCCCGGGACTAGCGGACAAGAGACCCAGTACTTC
CASSPGTSGQETQYF
>TRBJ2-5|TRBV28|TRBD1|NA
TGTGCCAGCAGTTTGGGTTTGGGGGGACAGGGGTTGAAGACCCAGTACTTC
CASSLGLGGQGLKTQYF
>TRBJ2-5|TRBV29-1|TRBD2|NA
TGCAGCGTGATAGGGACTAGCGGGAGTTCTTCAGAGACCCAGTACTTC
CSVIGTSGSSSETQYF
>TRBJ2-5|TRBV19|TRBD2|NA
TGTGCCAGTAGGACTAGCGGGGGAACCCGGGAGACCCAGTACTTC
CASRTSGGTRETQYF
>TRBJ2-1|TRBV29-1|TRBD2|NA
TGCAGCGTTGCCCCCTGGACTAGCGGGGGGGGCGGTGAGCAGTTCTTC
CSVAPWTSGGGGEQFF
>TRBJ2-2|TRBV28|TRBD1|NA
TGTGCCAGCAGTTCCCCGCCCCAGGGGGTGGGCACCGGGGAGCTGTTTTTT
CASSSPPQGVGTGELFF
>TRBJ2-3|TRBV6-4|NA|NA
TGTGCCAGCAGCGCACAGGGTGGTACGCAGTATTTT
CASSAQGGTQYF
>TRBJ2-1|TRBV28|TRBD2|NA
TGTGCCAGCAGTTCGCTAGCGGGGGGGCGCAATGAGCAGTTCTTC
CASSSLAGGRNEQFF
>TRBJ2-5|TRBV6-5|NA|NA
TGTGCCAGCAGTTACTCGGACTTCGAGACCCAGTACTTC
CASSYSDFETQYF
>TRBJ1-2|TRBV28|TRBD1|NA
TGTGCCAGCAGTTCAGGGGGCGAGTTCTATGGCTACACCTTC
CASSSGGEFYGYTF
>TRBJ1-6|TRBV7-2|NA|few
TGTGCCAGCAGCACTTCTCGGCATGCGGCAGGTTCACCCCTCCACTTT
CASSTSRHAAGSPLHF
>TRBJ1-2|TRBV5-1|NA|NA
TGCGCCAGCAGCATCGGACAGTCTGGCTACACCTTC
CASSIGQSGYTF
>TRBJ2-7|TRBV28|NA|NA
TGTGCCAGCAGTTTAGATGTACGGGGCCCTTACGAGCAGTACTTC
CASSLDVRGPYEQYF
>TRBJ2-7|TRBV7-8|TRBD2|NA
TGTGCCAGCAGCCTTATAGCGGGGGGGCCGGCAACCTACGAGCAGTACTTC
CASSLIAGGPATYEQYF
>TRBJ1-5|TRBV9|TRBD1|NA
TGTGCCAGCAGCCCCCGCCGGGACAGGGCGGAGCCCCAGCATTTT
CASSPRRDRAEPQHF
>TRBJ1-2|TRBV19|TRBD1|NA
TGTGCCAGTGTTCCAAAAGACAGGGGAAGTAGCTATGGCTACACCTTC
CASVPKDRGSSYGYTF
>TRBJ1-3|TRBV2|NA|NA
TGTGCCAGCTCCCCTCAGAGCCGAAGAAACACCATATATTTT
CASSPQSRRNTIYF
>TRBJ2-7|TRBV18|TRBD2|few
TGTGCCAGCTCACCAGGTAGCGGGCCCAACGAGCAGTACTTC
CASSPGSGPNEQYF
>TRBJ2-7|TRBV4-3|TRBD1|NA
TGCGCCAGCAGCCAAATAGGGGGCTTCGACGAGCAGTACTTC
CASSQIGGFDEQYF
>TRBJ2-7|TRBV28|NA|NA
TGTGCCAGCGAAGGGGACTACGAGCAGTACTTC
CASEGDYEQYF
>TRBJ2-5|TRBV7-9|TRBD2|NA
TGTGCCAGCAGCTTATCGGGGGGGGCGGAGACCCAGTACTTC
CASSLSGGAETQYF
>TRBJ2-3|TRBV6-5|NA|NA
TGTGCCATGTGTCGGGGGGCCACAGATACGCAGTATTTT
CAMCRGATDTQYF
>TRBJ1-4|TRBV25-1|TRBD1|NA
TGTGCCAGCAGTGAAGGACAGGGTTGGAATGAAAAACTGTTTTTT
CASSEGQGWNEKLFF
>TRBJ1-4|TRBV2|NA|NA
TGTGCCAGCACTAGGGGGGCGGGTGAAAAACTGTTTTTT
CASTRGAGEKLFF
>TRBJ2-7|TRBV19|NA|NA
TGTGCCAGTAGGCGGACCGCATCGGGGCCCTACGAGCAGTACTTC
CASRRTASGPYEQYF
>TRBJ2-3|TRBV18|NA|NA
TGTGCCAGCTCACCACCGTATTCTAGGTCAATTTCAGATACGCAGTATTTT
CASSPPYSRSISDTQYF
>TRBJ2-7|TRBV5-1|NA|once
TGCGCCAGCTCCGAGGGGTCGGGTGTGGGCGAGCAGTACTTC
CASSEGSGVGEQYF
>TRBJ2-7|TRBV5-1|NA|NA
TGCGCCAGCAGCTTGCCTAAATGGTACGAGCAGTACTTC
CASSLPKWYEQYF
>TRBJ2-3|TRBV5-1|NA|NA
TGCGCCAGCAGCGAGGGTGTTGGAACAGATACGCAGTATTTT
CASSEGVGTDTQYF
>TRBJ2-4|TRBV18|NA|NA
TGTGCCAGCTCAACGTCCCAGTTAGCCAAAAACATTCAGTACTTC
CASSTSQLAKNIQYF
>TRBJ1-2|TRBV6-5|TRBD1|NA
TGTGCCAGCAGTTACCTGGACAGGCGCCTTGGCTACACCTTC
CASSYLDRRLGYTF
>TRBJ2-2|TRBV6-5|NA|NA
TGTGCCAGCAGTTACGGGAGTACCGGGGAGCTGTTTTTT
CASSYGSTGELFF
>TRBJ2-3|TRBV5-4|NA|NA
TGTGCCAGCAGCTTGTCTAGCCCTGGGACAGATACGCAGTATTTT
CASSLSSPGTDTQYF
>TRBJ1-2|TRBV7-2|NA|NA
TGTGCCAGCAGCTTCTTAACAGATCCTAACTATGGCTACACCTTC
CASSFLTDPNYGYTF
>TRBJ2-7|TRBV7-2|NA|once
TGTGCCAGCAGGGTGACAGCTTACGAGCAGTACTTC
CASRVTAYEQYF
>TRBJ2-7|TRBV5-1|TRBD1|NA
TGCGCCAGCAGCCCGGCCGCCACAGGGGGCATCGACGAGCAGTACTTC
CASSPAATGGIDEQYF
>TRBJ2-1|TRBV7-3|NA|NA
TGTGCCAGCAGCTCCGTAGGTGGCAATGAGCAGTTCTTC
CASSSVGGNEQFF
>TRBJ1-6|TRBV6-5|TRBD1|NA
TGTGCCAGCAGTTACGGACAGGGAGGCCATTCACCCCTCCACTTT
CASSYGQGGHSPLHF
>TRBJ1-4|TRBV7-9|NA|NA
TGTGCCAGCAGCTGGGACGGCCCTAATGAAAAACTGTTTTTT
CASSWDGPNEKLFF
>TRBJ2-7|TRBV7-9|TRBD1|NA
TGTGCCAGCAGCTTATTAGGGGGCCCCTACGAGCAGTACTTC
CASSLLGGPYEQYF
>TRBJ2-7|TRBV7-2|NA|once
TGTGCCAGCAGCTACCAGACAGGAGGGGTGTACGAGCAGTACTTC
CASSYQTGGVYEQYF